The rows below give T cell receptor beta chains drawn from one sample of a study of OX40 agonist ivuxolimab in advanced cancers. Some clones are missing from TCRdb's copy, which holds only in-frame ones; the method was immunoSEQ multiplex PCR. The sample yields roughly 60,000 clones, about 89% seen once. The sample consisted of CD4+ or CD8+ T cells sorted from blood, taken in a trial of the OX40 agonist ivuxolimab. These receptors were collected from an adult with an advanced solid tumor such as melanoma, head and neck, liver or kidney cancer. Both conserved end residues are part of each CDR3. D genes are given only for firm matches. Size is stated for part of the rows, as once, few or many counts, or as a class when the clone is expanded.

>TRBV7-8|.|.|TRBJ1-3
CASSWDIVSGNTIYF
TGTGCCAGCAGCTGGGACATTGTCTCTGGAAACACCATATATTTT
>TRBV7-8|.|.|TRBJ2-3
CATQGRATDTQYF
TGTGCCACCCAGGGGCGGGCCACAGATACGCAGTATTTT
>TRBV28|.|few|TRBJ1-2
CASSDGGIGYTF
TGTGCCAGCAGTGACGGAGGGATCGGCTACACCTTC
>TRBV28|TRBD1|.|TRBJ2-4
CASRTGGKNIQYF
TGTGCCAGCCGGACAGGGGGCAAAAACATTCAGTACTTC
>TRBV5-1|TRBD2|.|TRBJ2-1
CASSPSQTSHNNEQFF
TGCGCCAGCAGCCCGAGTCAGACTAGCCATAACAATGAGCAGTTCTTC
>TRBV19|.|.|TRBJ1-1
CASSIGRDHLKEAFF
TGTGCCAGTAGTATAGGTAGGGACCATTTGAAGGAAGCTTTCTTT
>TRBV7-9|.|.|TRBJ1-1
CASSLDSSTEAFF
TGTGCCAGCAGCTTGGATTCGAGCACTGAAGCTTTCTTT
>TRBV19|.|medium-sized|TRBJ2-5
CASSMGRHLQETQYF
TGTGCCAGTAGTATGGGAAGACACCTCCAAGAGACCCAGTACTTC
>TRBV7-8|TRBD1|.|TRBJ2-7
CASSLVLGQSYEQYF
TGTGCCAGCAGCTTAGTTTTGGGACAGAGCTACGAGCAGTACTTC
>TRBV19|.|once|TRBJ1-1
CASSHNMDLGAEAFF
TGTGCCAGTAGCCACAACATGGACCTGGGGGCTGAAGCTTTCTTT
>TRBV6-1|.|.|TRBJ1-1
CASRIYMAEAFF
TGTGCCAGCAGAATTTACATGGCTGAAGCTTTCTTT
>TRBV6-4|.|.|TRBJ2-1
CASSQGNKYNEQFF
TGTGCCAGCAGTCAGGGGAACAAGTACAATGAGCAGTTCTTC
>TRBV7-7|.|.|TRBJ2-7
CASSLAGFGEQYF
TGTGCCAGCAGCTTAGCAGGATTCGGGGAGCAGTACTTC
>TRBV5-1|.|once|TRBJ2-3
CASSLMTGDTQYF
TGCGCCAGCAGCCTGATGACGGGGGATACGCAGTATTTT
>TRBV28|.|.|TRBJ2-3
CASSFPRLFRRGGTDTQYF
TGTGCCAGCAGTTTCCCTCGACTATTCCGGAGGGGGGGCACAGATACGCAGTATTTT
>TRBV16|.|.|TRBJ2-5
CASSQSSHRARVGETQYF
TGTGCCAGCAGCCAATCCTCCCATCGGGCCAGGGTTGGAGAGACCCAGTACTTC
>TRBV11-3|.|.|TRBJ2-2
CASSFYTGELFF
TGTGCCAGCAGCTTCTACACCGGGGAGCTGTTTTTT
>TRBV4-3|.|.|TRBJ2-7
CASSHTTGDEQYF
TGCGCCAGCAGCCACACAACCGGGGACGAGCAGTACTTC
>TRBV4-1|.|.|TRBJ2-1
CASSRNEGSYNEQFF
TGCGCCAGCAGCCGGAACGAGGGATCTTACAATGAGCAGTTCTTC
>TRBV5-6|.|.|TRBJ2-7
CASSLRRLELQSYEQYF
TGTGCCAGCAGCTTAAGGCGCCTAGAGCTTCAATCCTACGAGCAGTACTTC
>TRBV21-1|.|.|TRBJ2-3
CASSHDGTKSTDTQYF
TGTGCCAGCAGCCATGACGGGACTAAAAGCACAGATACGCAGTATTTT
>TRBV28|.|.|TRBJ2-7
CASSLGVKYEQYF
TGTGCCAGCAGTTTAGGGGTCAAGTACGAGCAGTACTTC
>TRBV18|TRBD1|.|TRBJ1-6
CASSPGTGNSPLHF
TGTGCCAGCTCACCCGGGACAGGGAATTCACCCCTCCACTTT
>TRBV19|.|.|TRBJ1-6
CASSSSAVSYNSPLHF
TGTGCCAGTAGTAGTTCGGCGGTTTCCTATAATTCACCCCTCCACTTT
>TRBV27|.|.|TRBJ1-2
CASSPDRTNYGYTF
TGTGCCAGCAGCCCTGACAGGACTAACTATGGCTACACCTTC
>TRBV28|TRBD2|few|TRBJ2-2
CASRGGGLAGVSGELFF
TGTGCCAGCAGGGGGGGAGGACTAGCGGGAGTGAGCGGGGAGCTGTTTTTT
>TRBV7-2|TRBD1|.|TRBJ2-1
CASSSGGRSYNEQFF
TGTGCCAGCAGTTCAGGGGGTAGATCCTACAATGAGCAGTTCTTC
>TRBV29-1|TRBD2|few|TRBJ2-5
CSATLAGEVGETQYF
TGCAGCGCGACACTAGCGGGAGAAGTGGGTGAGACCCAGTACTTC
>TRBV18|.|.|TRBJ1-4
CASSPARRKTVF
TGTGCCAGCTCACCAGCGAGGCGAAAAACTGTTTTT
>TRBV7-3|TRBD2|.|TRBJ2-5
CASSKEGLAAETQYF
TGTGCCAGCAGCAAAGAGGGACTAGCGGCGGAGACCCAGTACTTC
>TRBV5-1|TRBD1|once|TRBJ2-6
CASSAGGTGGPGANVLTF
TGCGCCAGCAGCGCTGGGGGGACAGGGGGCCCTGGGGCCAACGTCCTGACTTTC
>TRBV10-3|TRBD2|.|TRBJ2-1
CATNPSGTYNEQFF
TGTGCCACCAACCCTAGCGGAACCTACAATGAGCAGTTCTTC
>TRBV11-2|.|.|TRBJ2-7
CASSGRTYEQYF
TGTGCCAGCAGCGGCCGAACCTACGAGCAGTACTTC
>TRBV10-3|.|.|TRBJ2-3
CAISESPASGDTDTQYF
TGTGCCATCAGTGAGTCCCCTGCTAGTGGGGACACAGATACGCAGTATTTT
>TRBV5-8|.|.|TRBJ1-2
CASSLLSDNYGYTF
TGTGCCAGCAGCTTGTTAAGCGATAACTATGGCTACACCTTC
>TRBV10-3|.|.|TRBJ2-5
CASRGETQYF
TGTGCCTCCCGGGGGGAGACCCAGTACTTC
>TRBV28|.|.|TRBJ2-1
CASSSALSRRSYNEQFF
TGTGCCAGCAGTTCCGCATTGAGCAGACGCTCCTACAATGAGCAGTTCTTC
>TRBV6-5|TRBD1|.|TRBJ2-5
CASSQNRGWETQYF
TGTGCCAGCAGTCAAAACAGGGGTTGGGAGACCCAGTACTTC
>TRBV19|.|.|TRBJ1-3
CATRPGTIDPNTIYF
TGTGCCACCCGGCCCGGGACAATCGATCCGAACACCATATATTTT
>TRBV5-1|.|.|TRBJ1-1
CASSLGHTNTEAFF
TGCGCCAGCAGCTTGGGACATACCAACACTGAAGCTTTCTTT
>TRBV18|TRBD1|.|TRBJ1-3
CASSSGQGISSGNTIYF
TGTGCCAGCTCATCGGGACAGGGTATTAGCTCTGGAAACACCATATATTTT
>TRBV5-1|.|.|TRBJ2-6
CASSSGRGDGANVLTF
TGCGCCAGCAGCTCCGGACGGGGCGATGGGGCCAACGTCCTGACTTTC
>TRBV28|.|medium-sized|TRBJ1-5
CATKRSNQPQHF
TGTGCCACCAAAAGAAGCAATCAGCCCCAGCATTTT
>TRBV9|.|.|TRBJ1-2
CASSVDRDYGYTF
TGTGCCAGCAGCGTAGACAGGGACTATGGCTACACCTTC
>TRBV6-8|.|.|TRBJ1-5
CASSPGANQPQHF
TGTGCCAGCAGCCCCGGGGCTAATCAGCCCCAGCATTTT
>TRBV4-1|.|.|TRBJ2-4
CASSQPMEGKNIQYF
TGCGCCAGCAGCCAACCGATGGAGGGGAAAAACATTCAGTACTTC
>TRBV7-2|.|.|TRBJ2-5
CASSLVIRETQYF
TGTGCCAGCAGCTTAGTCATCAGGGAGACCCAGTACTTC
>TRBV27|TRBD1|.|TRBJ2-7
CASKGQGASEQYF
TGTGCCAGCAAGGGACAGGGGGCCTCCGAGCAGTACTTC
>TRBV6-5|TRBD2|.|TRBJ2-5
CASTLAGGETQYF
TGTGCCAGCACCCTAGCGGGCGGGGAGACCCAGTACTTC
>TRBV7-3|.|.|TRBJ2-3
CASSQTGFTDTQYF
TGTGCCAGCAGCCAGACAGGCTTCACAGATACGCAGTATTTT
>TRBV4-3|TRBD2|.|TRBJ2-3
CASSRTSDTSTDTQYF
TGCGCCAGCAGCCGGACTAGCGATACTAGCACAGATACGCAGTATTTT
>TRBV28|.|few|TRBJ2-7
CATWDQGRYEQYF
TGTGCCACCTGGGATCAGGGGCGGTACGAGCAGTACTTC
>TRBV25-1|.|.|TRBJ1-4
CASSEPRERGNEKLFF
TGTGCCAGCAGTGAACCTAGGGAGCGGGGTAATGAAAAACTGTTTTTT
>TRBV5-1|TRBD1|.|TRBJ2-1
CASSPGQGAYNEQFF
TGCGCCAGCAGCCCGGGACAGGGGGCATACAATGAGCAGTTCTTC
>TRBV15|TRBD1|.|TRBJ1-2
CATSKGQGRSYGYTF
TGTGCCACCAGCAAAGGACAGGGCAGGAGCTATGGCTACACCTTC
>TRBV5-1|TRBD1|.|TRBJ2-1
CASSAGTGVHEQFF
TGCGCCAGCAGCGCCGGGACAGGGGTCCATGAGCAGTTCTTC
>TRBV20-1|.|.|TRBJ2-4
CSAPAKNIQYF
TGCAGTGCGCCGGCCAAAAACATTCAGTACTTC
>TRBV19|TRBD2|.|TRBJ2-1
CASGLGGRNHEQFF
TGTGCCAGTGGATTGGGCGGGAGGAACCATGAGCAGTTCTTC
>TRBV7-8|TRBD2|few|TRBJ2-7
CASSPRTSYEQYF
TGTGCCAGCAGCCCCCGGACTAGTTACGAGCAGTACTTC